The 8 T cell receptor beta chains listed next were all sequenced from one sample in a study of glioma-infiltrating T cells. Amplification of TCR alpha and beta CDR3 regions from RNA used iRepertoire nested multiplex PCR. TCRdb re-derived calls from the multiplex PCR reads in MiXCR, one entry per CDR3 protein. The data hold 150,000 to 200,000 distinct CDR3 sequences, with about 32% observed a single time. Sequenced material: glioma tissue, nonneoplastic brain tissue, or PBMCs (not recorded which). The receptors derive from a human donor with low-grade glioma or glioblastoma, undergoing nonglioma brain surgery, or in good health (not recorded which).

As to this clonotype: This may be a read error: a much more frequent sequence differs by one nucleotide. The CDR3, as DNA: TGCGCCAGCAGCCAACAGGCGGCAGGGGTCAATGAGCAGTTCTTC. It codes for CASSQQAAGVNEQFF. The chain combines TRBV4-1 with TRBJ2-1; a possible D gene is TRBD1 (6 bases). The germline V gene has CDR1 MGHRA and CDR2 YSYEKL. The CDR3 runs to 15 residues. Trimming shortened V by 2 bases and J by 6 bases, and 14 bases separated the two germline ends.

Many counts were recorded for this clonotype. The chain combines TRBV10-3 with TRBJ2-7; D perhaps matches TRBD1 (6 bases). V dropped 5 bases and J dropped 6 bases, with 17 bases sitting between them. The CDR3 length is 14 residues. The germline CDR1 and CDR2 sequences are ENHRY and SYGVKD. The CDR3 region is CAISRVEQGPEQYF. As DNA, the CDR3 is TGTGCCATCAGTCGGGTAGAACAGGGACCCGAGCAGTACTTC.

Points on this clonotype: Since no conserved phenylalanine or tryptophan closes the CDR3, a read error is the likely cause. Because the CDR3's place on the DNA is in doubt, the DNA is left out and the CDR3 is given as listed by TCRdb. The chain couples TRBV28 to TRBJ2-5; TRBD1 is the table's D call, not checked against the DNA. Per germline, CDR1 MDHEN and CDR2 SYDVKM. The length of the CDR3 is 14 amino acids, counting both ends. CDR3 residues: CSRSPGPGMGTHSL.

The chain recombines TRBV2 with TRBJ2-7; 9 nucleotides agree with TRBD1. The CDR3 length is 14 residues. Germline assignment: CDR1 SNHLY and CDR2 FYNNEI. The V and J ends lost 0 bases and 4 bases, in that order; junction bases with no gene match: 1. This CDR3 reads CASSEADRGYEQYF. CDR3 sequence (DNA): TGTGCCAGCAGTGAAGCAGACAGGGGGTACGAGCAGTACTTC.

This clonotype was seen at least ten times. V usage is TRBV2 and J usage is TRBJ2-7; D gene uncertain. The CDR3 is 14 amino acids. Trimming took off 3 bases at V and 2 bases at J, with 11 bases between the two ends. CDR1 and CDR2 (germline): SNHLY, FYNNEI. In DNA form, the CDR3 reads TGTGCCAGCAGTGAGTTTCGGACCCCCTACGAGCAGTACTTC. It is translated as CASSEFRTPYEQYF.

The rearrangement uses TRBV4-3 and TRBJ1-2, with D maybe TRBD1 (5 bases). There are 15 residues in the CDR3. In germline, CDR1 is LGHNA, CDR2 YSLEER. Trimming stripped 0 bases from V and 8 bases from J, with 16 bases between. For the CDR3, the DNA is TGCGCCAGCAGCCAAGATGTAACGGGGAAGGGGGGCTACACCTTC. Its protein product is CASSQDVTGKGGYTF.

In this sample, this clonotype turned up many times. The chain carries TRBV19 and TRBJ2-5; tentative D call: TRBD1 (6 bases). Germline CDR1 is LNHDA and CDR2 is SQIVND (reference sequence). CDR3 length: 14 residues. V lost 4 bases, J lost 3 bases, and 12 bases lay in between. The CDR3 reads CASSTNRDKETQYF. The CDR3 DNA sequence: TGTGCCAGTAGTACCAACAGGGATAAAGAGACCCAGTACTTC.

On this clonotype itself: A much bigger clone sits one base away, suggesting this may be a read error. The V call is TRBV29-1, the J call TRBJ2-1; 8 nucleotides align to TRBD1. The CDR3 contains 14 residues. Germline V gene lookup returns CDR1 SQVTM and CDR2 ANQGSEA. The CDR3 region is CSVDNQGAYNKQFF. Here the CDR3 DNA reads TGCAGCGTTGATAATCAGGGGGCCTACAATAAGCAGTTCTTC.